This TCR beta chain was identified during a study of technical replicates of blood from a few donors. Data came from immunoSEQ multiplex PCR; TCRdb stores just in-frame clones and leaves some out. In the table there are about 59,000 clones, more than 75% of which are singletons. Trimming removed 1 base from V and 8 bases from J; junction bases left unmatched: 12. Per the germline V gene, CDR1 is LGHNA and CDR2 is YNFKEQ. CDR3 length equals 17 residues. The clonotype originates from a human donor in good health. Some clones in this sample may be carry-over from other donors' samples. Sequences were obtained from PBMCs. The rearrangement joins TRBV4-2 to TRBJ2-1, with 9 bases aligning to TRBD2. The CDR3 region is CASSQVSLSGSVDEQFF. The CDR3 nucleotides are TGTGCCAGCAGCCAAGTGTCTCTTAGCGGGAGTGTCGATGAGCAGTTCTTC.